A single sample gave rise to the 10 T cell receptor beta chains below, sequenced in a study of T cell responses to AZD1222 COVID-19 vaccine. Measured with immunoSEQ multiplex PCR; TCRdb has only the in-frame clones, and not every one. The sample carries over 100,000 clones, roughly 90% recorded once. The input for sequencing was peripheral blood, taken on day 0 of AZD1222 vaccination. Every receptor here comes from an adult in good health.

The CDR3, as DNA: TGTGCCACCAGTGAGGCCAGGGGCTATGGCTACACCTTC. Residues: CATSEARGYGYTF. V is TRBV24-1 and J is TRBJ1-2, with D maybe TRBD1 (6 bases). The CDR3 totals 13 residues. V was cut by 4 bases and J by 4 bases, with 9 bases left in between. Germline CDR1 reads KGHDR; CDR2 reads SFDVKD.

This sequence joins TRBV5-1 and TRBJ2-2, with D possibly being TRBD1 or TRBD2 (6 bases each). V was cut by 0 bases and J by 4 bases, with 10 bases left in between. This CDR3 spans 15 amino acids. Germline V gene lookup returns CDR1 SGHRS and CDR2 YFSETQ. CDR3 in amino acids: CASSLEGGTTGELFF. The CDR3 DNA sequence: TGCGCCAGCAGCTTGGAGGGGGGAACCACCGGGGAGCTGTTTTTT.

V usage is TRBV6-4 and J usage is TRBJ1-5; D is unclear. The CDR3 spans 15 residues. Trimming cost V 5 bases and J 0 bases, with 11 bases left between them. The germline gives CDR1 MRHNA, CDR2 SNTAGT. The CDR3 coding sequence is TGTGCCAGCAGTCCGGGGTTAGATAGCAATCAGCCCCAGCATTTT. Translated, it gives CASSPGLDSNQPQHF.

The chain combines TRBV3-1 (or the pseudogene TRBV3-2) with TRBJ1-6; D is unclear. CDR1 and CDR2 from the germline V gene are LGHDT and YNNKEL (reference sequence). The CDR3 covers 14 residues. Trimming left V 3 bases short and J 10 bases short, with 13 bases between. Here the CDR3 DNA reads TGTGCCAGCAGCCAGTTTCTGGGAAGCTCACCCCTCCACTTT. Its translation: CASSQFLGSSPLHF.

The chain is built from TRBV5-8 and TRBJ1-6, with no clear D. The V end was cut by 1 base, the J end by 0 bases, with 8 bases between. This CDR3 spans 16 amino acids. Germline CDR1 SGHTS, CDR2 YDEGEE. CDR3 protein: CASSLPQSSYNSPLHF. The CDR3 nucleotides are TGTGCCAGCAGCTTGCCCCAGAGCTCCTATAATTCACCCCTCCACTTT.

This clone has a single count. The J gene is TRBJ1-2, the V gene TRBV7-9, with unresolved D. This CDR3 is built from 14 residues. Germline V gene lookup returns CDR1 SEHNR and CDR2 FQNEAQ (reference sequence). V was pared by 5 bases and J by 1 base, with 11 bases between. Written as DNA, the CDR3 is TGTGCCAGCAGCGGGTGGACCGTTAACTATGGCTACACCTTC. Amino acids: CASSGWTVNYGYTF.

V usage is TRBV4-2 and J usage is TRBJ1-2; no clear D. This CDR3 region has 13 residues. The V end lost 8 bases, the J end lost 6 bases, and 16 bases lay between the germline ends. The germline gives CDR1 LGHNA, CDR2 YNFKEQ. The CDR3 DNA reads as TGTGCCAGCTCAGCCCGGATAGAGGATGGCTACACCTTC. Protein: CASSARIEDGYTF.

J is TRBJ2-3 and V is TRBV18; 10 bases agree with TRBD2. Germline CDR1 reads KGHSH; CDR2 reads LQKENI. The V segment lost 1 base and the J segment 0 bases; nucleotides outside the gene matches: 7. This CDR3 is 18 amino acids long. The CDR3 nucleotides are TGTGCCAGCTCACCACGTCCCCTAGCGGGGGTAAGCACAGATACGCAGTATTTT. Amino acid sequence: CASSPRPLAGVSTDTQYF.

J is TRBJ1-5 and V is TRBV6-1, with 9 bases aligning to TRBD1. The CDR3 contains 16 residues. The germline CDR1 and CDR2 sequences are MNHNS and SASEGT. J lost 5 bases, V lost 4 bases, and 9 bases had no gene match. The CDR3 loop is CASSGRGQGSDQPQHF. In nucleotides, the CDR3 is TGTGCCAGCAGTGGGCGGGGACAGGGAAGTGATCAGCCCCAGCATTTT.

V and J are TRBV4-3 and TRBJ2-1; D unclear. The CDR3 has 16 amino acids. Deletions cut 3 bases from V and 3 bases from J, with 15 bases between. Germline CDR1 reads LGHNA; CDR2 reads YSLEER. CDR3 DNA sequence: TGCGCCAGCAGCCAGCCGGACGGACGGGTCTACAATGAGCAGTTCTTC. Protein: CASSQPDGRVYNEQFF.